This T cell receptor beta chain appears in the sequencing data of a study of T cell changes during pregnancy in multiple sclerosis (dated by TCRdb to between 2018 and 2021). With respect to the entire study: In women with multiple sclerosis, the researchers looked at how the T cell repertoire shifted as pregnancy progressed.

The CDR1 and CDR2 encoded by the germline V gene are SGHAT and FQNNGV. The CDR3 has 15 amino acids, counting the end cysteine and phenylalanine. The read is trimmed to its CDR3 DNA, 45 bases read in frame from base 1. Compared with germline, V lacks 4 bases and J lacks 3 bases; bases without a gene match: 6. With regard to this clone: It lacks a known antigen. Base quality data are lacking; no much larger clone is found one base away.

Library creation used the immunoSEQ multiplex PCR assay. The clones in this table, taken by TCRdb from immuneACCESS, are in-frame only. Not every clone is retained; where verified, under half of the shortfall comes from an unresolved V gene, and the cause of the rest is unknown. The sample has roughly 24,000 clones on record, approximately 90% of them singletons. 8% of the sample is held by the ten biggest clonotypes. The receptor comes from a female donor in good health, enrolled as a control in a pregnancy study. Recombination joined TRBV11-2 with TRBJ2-3, and 8 bases in between align with TRBD1. The sample consisted of CD8+ T cells from peripheral blood mononuclear cells, taken in the first trimester of pregnancy. CDR3 loop: CASSSRQGSTDTQYF. The DNA reads as follows: TGTGCCAGCAGCTCTCGACAGGGGTCAACAGATACGCAGTATTTT.